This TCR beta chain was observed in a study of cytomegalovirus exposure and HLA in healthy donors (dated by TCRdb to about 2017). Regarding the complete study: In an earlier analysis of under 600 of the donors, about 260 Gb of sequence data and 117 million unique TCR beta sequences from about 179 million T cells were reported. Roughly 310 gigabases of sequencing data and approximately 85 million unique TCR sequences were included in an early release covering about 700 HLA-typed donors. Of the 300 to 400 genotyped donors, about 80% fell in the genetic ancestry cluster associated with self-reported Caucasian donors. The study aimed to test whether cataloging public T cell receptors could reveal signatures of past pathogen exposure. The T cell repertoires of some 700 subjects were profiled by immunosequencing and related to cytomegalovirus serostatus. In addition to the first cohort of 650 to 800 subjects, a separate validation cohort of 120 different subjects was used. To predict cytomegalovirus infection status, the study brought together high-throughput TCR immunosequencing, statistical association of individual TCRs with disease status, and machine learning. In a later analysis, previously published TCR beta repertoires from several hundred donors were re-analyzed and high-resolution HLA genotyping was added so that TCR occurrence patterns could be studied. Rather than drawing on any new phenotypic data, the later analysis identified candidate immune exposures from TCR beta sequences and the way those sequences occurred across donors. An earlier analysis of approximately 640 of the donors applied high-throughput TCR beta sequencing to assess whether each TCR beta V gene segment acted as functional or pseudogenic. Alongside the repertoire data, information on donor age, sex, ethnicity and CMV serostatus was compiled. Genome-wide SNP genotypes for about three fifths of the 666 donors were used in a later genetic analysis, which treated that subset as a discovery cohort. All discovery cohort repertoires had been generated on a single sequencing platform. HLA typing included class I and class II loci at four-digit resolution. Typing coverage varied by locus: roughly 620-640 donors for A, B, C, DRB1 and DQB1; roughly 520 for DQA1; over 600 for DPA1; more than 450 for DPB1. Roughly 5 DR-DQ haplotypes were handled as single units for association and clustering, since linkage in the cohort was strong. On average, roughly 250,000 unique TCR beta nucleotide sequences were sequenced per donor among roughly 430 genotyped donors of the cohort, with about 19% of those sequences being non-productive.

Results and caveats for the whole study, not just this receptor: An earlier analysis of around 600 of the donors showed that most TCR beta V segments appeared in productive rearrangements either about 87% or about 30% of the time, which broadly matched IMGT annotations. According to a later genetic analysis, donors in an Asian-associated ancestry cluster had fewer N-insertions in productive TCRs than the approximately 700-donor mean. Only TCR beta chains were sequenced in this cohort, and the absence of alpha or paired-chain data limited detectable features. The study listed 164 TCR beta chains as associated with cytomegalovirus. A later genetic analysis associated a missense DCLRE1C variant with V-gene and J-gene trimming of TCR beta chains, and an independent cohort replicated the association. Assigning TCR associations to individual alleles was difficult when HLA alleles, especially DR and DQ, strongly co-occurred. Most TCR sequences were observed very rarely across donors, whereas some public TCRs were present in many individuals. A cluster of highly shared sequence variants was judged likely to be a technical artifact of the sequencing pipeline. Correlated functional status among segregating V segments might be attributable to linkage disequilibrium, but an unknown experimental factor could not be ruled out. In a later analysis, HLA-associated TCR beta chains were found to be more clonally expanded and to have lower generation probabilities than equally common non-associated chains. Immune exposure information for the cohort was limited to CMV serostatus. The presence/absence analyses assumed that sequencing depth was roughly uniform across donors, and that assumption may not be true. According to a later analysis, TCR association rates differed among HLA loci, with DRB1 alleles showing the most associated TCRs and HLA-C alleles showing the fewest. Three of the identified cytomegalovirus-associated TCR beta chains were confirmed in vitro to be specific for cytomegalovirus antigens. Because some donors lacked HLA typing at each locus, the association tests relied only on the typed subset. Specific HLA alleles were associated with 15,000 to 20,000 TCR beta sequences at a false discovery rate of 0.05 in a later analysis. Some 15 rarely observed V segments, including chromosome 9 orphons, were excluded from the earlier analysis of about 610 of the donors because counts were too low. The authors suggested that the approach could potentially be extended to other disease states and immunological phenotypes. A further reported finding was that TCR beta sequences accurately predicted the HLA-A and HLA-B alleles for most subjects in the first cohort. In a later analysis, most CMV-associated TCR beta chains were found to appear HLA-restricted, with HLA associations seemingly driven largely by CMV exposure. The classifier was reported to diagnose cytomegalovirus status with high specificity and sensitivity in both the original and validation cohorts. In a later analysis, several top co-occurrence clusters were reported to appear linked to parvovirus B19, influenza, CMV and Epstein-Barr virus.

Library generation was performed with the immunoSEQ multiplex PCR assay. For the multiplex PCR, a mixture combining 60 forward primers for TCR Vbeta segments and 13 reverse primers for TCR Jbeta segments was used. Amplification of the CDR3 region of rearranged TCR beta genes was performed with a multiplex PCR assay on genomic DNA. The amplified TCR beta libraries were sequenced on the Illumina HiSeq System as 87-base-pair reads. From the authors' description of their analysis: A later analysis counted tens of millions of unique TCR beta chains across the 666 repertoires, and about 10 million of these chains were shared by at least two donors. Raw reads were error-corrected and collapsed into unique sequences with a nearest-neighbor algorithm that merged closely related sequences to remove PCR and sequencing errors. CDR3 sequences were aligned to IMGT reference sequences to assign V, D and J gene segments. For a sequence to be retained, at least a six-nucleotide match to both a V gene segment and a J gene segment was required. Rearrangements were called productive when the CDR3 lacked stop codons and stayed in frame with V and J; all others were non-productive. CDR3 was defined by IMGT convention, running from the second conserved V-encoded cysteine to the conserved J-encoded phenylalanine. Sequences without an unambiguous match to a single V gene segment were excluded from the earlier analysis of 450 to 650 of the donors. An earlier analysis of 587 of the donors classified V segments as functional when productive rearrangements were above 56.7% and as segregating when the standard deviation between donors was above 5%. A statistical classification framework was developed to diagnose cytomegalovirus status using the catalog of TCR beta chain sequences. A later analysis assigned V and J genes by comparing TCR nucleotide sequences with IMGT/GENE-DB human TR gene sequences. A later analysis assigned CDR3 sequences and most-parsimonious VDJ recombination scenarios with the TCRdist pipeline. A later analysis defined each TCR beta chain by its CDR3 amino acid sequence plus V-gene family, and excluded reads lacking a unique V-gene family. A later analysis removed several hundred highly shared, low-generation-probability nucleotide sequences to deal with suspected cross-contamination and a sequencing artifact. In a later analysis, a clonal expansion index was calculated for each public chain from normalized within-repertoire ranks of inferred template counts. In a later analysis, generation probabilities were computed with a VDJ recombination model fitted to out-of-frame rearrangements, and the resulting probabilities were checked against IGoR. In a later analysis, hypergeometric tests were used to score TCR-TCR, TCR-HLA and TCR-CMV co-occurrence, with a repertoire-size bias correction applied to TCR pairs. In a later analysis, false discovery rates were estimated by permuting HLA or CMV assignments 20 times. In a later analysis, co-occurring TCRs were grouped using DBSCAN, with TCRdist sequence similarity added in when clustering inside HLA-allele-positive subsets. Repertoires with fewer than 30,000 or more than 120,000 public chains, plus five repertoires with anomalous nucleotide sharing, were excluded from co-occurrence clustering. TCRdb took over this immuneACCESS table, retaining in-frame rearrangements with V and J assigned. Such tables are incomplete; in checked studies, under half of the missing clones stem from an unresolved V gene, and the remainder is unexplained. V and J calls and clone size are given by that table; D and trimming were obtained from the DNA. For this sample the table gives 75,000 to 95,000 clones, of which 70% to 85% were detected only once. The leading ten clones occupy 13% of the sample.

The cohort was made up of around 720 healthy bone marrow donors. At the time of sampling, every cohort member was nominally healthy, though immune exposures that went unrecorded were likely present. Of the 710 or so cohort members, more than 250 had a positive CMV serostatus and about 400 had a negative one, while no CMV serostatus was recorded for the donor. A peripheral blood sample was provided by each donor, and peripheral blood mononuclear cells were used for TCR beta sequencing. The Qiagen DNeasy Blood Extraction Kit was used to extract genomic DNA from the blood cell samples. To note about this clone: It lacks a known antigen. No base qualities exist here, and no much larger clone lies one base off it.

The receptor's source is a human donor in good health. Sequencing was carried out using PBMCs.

The DNA sequence is TGTGCCAGCAGTTATCAGGGGCATCAGCCCCAGCATTTT. It encodes CASSYQGHQPQHF. In this chain, TRBV6-4 is recombined with TRBJ1-5; a tentative D call is TRBD1 (6 bases match). As encoded in the germline V gene, CDR1 is MRHNA while CDR2 is SNTAGT. The cysteine opens and the phenylalanine closes a CDR3 of 13 amino acids. Of the read, only the CDR3 DNA is kept; its 39 bases are in frame from base 1. V loses 5 bases of germline sequence and J loses 5 bases, and the interval between the two ends is 10 bases.